Reported below is one T cell receptor beta chain. The antigen remains unidentified. The data were taken from a study of shared clonotypes between healthy human individuals. The assay was immunoSEQ multiplex PCR, and TCRdb's table has in-frame clones only and misses some. The table has some 2,000,000 clones, 90% to 95% seen once. CDR3 size: 14 residues. Germline lookup yields CDR1 SGDLS and CDR2 YYNGEE. Trimming cost V 4 bases and J 5 bases, with 15 bases left between them. The study's findings and limits: Memory subsets had estimated richness that was generally smaller than that of naive subsets.

The clonotype comes from a man younger than 35 in good health. The J gene is TRBJ1-2, the V gene TRBV9; a weak D match, TRBD1 (6 bases). Source material: naive CD4+ T cells sorted from blood. Subset in this sample: CD45RA+ positively selected. The CDR3 DNA reads TGTGCCAGCAGCCCAGAGACAGGAAGGTATGGCTACACCTTC. It is translated as CASSPETGRYGYTF. Using reference TRBV9 and TRBJ1-2 for the parts outside the CDR3, the full variable domain is DSGVTQTPKHLITATGQRVTLRCSPRSGDLSVYWYQQSLDQGLQFLIQYYNGEERAKGNILERFSAQQFPDLHSELNLSSLELGDSALYFCASSPETGRYGYTFGSGTRLTVV.